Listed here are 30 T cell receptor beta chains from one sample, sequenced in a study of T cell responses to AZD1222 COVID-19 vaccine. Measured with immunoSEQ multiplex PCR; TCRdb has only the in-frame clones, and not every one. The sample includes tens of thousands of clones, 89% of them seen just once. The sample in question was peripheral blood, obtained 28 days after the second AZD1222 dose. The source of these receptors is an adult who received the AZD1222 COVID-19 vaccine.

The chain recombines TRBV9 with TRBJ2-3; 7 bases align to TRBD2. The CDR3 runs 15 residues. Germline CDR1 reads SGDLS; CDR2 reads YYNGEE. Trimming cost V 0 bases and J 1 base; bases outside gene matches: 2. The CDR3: CASSVAGGGTDTQYF. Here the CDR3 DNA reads TGTGCCAGCAGCGTAGCGGGAGGAGGCACAGATACGCAGTATTTT.

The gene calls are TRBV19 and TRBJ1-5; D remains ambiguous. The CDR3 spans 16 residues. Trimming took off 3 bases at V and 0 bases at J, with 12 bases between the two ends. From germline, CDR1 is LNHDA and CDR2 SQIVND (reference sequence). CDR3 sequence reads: CASSIGRMISNQPQHF. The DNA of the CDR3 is TGTGCCAGTAGTATCGGACGGATGATTAGCAATCAGCCCCAGCATTTT.

The CDR3 DNA sequence: TGTGCCACTACGACCCGGCGCTACGAGCAGTACGTC. This translates into CATTTRRYEQYV. The gene calls are TRBV6-5 and TRBJ2-7; no clear D gene. The germline gives CDR1 MNHEY, CDR2 SVGAGI. Trimming shortened V by 10 bases and J by 3 bases, and 13 bases separated the two germline ends. This CDR3 comprises 12 residues.

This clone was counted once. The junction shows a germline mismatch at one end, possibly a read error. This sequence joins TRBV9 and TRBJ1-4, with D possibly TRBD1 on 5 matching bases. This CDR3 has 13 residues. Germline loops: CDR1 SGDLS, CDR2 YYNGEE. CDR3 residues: CASSAGTHERLFF. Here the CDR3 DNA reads TGTGCCAGCAGCGCAGGGACGCATGAAAGACTGTTTTTT.

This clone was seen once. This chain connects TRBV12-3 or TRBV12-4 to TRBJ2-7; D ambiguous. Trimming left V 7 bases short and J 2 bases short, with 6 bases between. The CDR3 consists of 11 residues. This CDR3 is CASTSTYEQYF. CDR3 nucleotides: TGTGCCAGCACCTCCACCTACGAGCAGTACTTC.

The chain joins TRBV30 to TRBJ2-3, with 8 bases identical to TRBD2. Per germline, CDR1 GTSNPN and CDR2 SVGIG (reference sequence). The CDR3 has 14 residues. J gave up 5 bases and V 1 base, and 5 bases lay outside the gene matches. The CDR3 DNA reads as TGTGCCTGGAGTGAGGGGACTAGGGGAGATACGCAGTATTTT. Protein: CAWSEGTRGDTQYF.

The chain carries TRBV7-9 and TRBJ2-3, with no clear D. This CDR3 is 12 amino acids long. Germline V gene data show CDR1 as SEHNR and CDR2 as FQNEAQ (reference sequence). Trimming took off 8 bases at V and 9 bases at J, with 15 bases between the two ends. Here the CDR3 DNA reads TGTGCCAGCGGTGATCTTGCGGCCACGCAGTATTTT. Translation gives CASGDLAATQYF.

DNA of the CDR3: TGTGCCAGCAGTTTTCTGGGGCATAATGAGCAGTTCTTC. This gives the protein CASSFLGHNEQFF. V gene TRBV28 combines with J gene TRBJ2-1; D perhaps matches TRBD1 (5 bases). There are 13 residues in the CDR3. V was clipped by 3 bases and J by 7 bases, with 10 bases between them. Germline CDR1 MDHEN, CDR2 SYDVKM. Full variable domain (remainder filled in from reference TRBV28 and TRBJ2-1): DVKVTQSSRYLVKRTGEKVFLECVQDMDHENMFWYRQDPGLGLRLIYFSYDVKMKEKGDIPEGYSVSREKKERFSLILESASTNQTSMYLCASSFLGHNEQFFGPGTRLTVL.

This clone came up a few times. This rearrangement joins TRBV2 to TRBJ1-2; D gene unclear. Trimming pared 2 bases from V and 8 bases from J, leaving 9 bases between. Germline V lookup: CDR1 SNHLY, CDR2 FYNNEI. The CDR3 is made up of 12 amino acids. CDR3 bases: TGTGCCAGCAGTGAACCCTCCTCGGGCTACACCTTC. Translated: CASSEPSSGYTF.

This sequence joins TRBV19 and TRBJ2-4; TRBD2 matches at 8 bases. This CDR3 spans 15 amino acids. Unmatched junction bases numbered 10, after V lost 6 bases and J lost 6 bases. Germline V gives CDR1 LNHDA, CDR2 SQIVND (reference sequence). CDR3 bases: TGTGCCAGTAGCTCTCAACGGGGGGGCGGAAACATTCAGTACTTC. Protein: CASSSQRGGGNIQYF.

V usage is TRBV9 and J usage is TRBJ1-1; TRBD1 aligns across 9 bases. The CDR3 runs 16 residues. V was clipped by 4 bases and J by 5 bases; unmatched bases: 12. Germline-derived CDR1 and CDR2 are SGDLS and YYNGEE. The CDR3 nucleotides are TGTGCCAGCAGCTCCGATAACAGGGGGCGGTGGACTGAAGCTTTCTTT. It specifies CASSSDNRGRWTEAFF.

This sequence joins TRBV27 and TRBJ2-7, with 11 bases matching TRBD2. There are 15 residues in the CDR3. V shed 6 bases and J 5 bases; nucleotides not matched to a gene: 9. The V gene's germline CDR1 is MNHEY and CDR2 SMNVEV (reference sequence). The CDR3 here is CASRPGTSGIHEQYF. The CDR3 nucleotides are TGTGCCAGCAGACCCGGGACTAGCGGCATCCACGAGCAGTACTTC.

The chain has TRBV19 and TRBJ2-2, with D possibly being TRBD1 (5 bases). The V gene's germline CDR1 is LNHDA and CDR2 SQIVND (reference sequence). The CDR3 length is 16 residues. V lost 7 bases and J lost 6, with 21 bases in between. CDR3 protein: CASIPYGQGNAGELFF. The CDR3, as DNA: TGTGCCAGTATCCCCTATGGGCAGGGTAACGCCGGGGAGCTGTTTTTT.

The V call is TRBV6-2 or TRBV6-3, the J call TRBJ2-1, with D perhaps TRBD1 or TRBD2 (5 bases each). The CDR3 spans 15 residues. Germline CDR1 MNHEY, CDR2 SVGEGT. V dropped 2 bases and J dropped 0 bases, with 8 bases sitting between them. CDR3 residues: CASSYGGSSYNEQFF. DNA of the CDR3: TGTGCCAGCAGTTACGGGGGTAGCTCCTACAATGAGCAGTTCTTC.

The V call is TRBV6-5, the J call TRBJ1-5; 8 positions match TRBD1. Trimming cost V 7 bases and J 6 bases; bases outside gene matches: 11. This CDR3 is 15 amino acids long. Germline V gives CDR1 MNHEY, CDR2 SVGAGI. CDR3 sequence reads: CASKPRGPGVQPQHF. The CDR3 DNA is TGTGCCAGCAAACCCAGGGGGCCCGGGGTTCAGCCCCAGCATTTT.

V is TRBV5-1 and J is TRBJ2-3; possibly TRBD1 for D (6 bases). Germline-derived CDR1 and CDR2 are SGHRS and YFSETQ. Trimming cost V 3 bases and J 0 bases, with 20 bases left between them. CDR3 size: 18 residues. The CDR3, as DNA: TGCGCCAGCAGCTCTAACCCAGGGGCCCTTCCTAGCACAGATACGCAGTATTTT. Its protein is CASSSNPGALPSTDTQYF.

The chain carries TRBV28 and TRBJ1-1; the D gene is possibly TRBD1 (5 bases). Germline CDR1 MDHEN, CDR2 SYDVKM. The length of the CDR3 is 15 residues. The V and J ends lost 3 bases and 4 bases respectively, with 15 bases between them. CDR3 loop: CASSFLGGIGTEAFF. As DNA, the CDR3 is TGTGCCAGCAGTTTCCTGGGGGGAATCGGCACTGAAGCTTTCTTT.

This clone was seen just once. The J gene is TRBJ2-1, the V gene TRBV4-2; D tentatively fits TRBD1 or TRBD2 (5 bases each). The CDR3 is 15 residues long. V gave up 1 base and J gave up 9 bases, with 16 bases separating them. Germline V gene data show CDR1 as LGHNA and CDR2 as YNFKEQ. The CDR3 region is CASSQGLSRGAEQFF. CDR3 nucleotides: TGTGCCAGCAGCCAAGGACTAAGTCGGGGCGCTGAGCAGTTCTTC.

The CDR3 DNA reads TGTGCCTGGAGTGGGAGTAGCCAAGAGACCCAGTACTTC. Encoded protein: CAWSGSSQETQYF. The chain uses TRBV30 and TRBJ2-5; D remains unclear. The germline V gene has CDR1 GTSNPN and CDR2 SVGIG (reference sequence). V lost 1 base, J lost 1 base, and 7 bases lay in between. This CDR3 is 13 amino acids long.

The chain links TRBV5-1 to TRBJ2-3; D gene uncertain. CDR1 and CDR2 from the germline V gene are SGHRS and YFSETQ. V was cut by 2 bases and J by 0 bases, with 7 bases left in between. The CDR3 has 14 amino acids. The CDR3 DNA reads TGCGCCAGCAGCTTTCCCACAAGCACAGATACGCAGTATTTT. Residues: CASSFPTSTDTQYF.

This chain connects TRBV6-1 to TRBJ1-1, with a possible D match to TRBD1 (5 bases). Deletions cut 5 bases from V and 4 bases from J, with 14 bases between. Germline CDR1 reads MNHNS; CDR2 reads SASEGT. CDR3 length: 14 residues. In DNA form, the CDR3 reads TGTGCCAGCAGTCACGGGGGGGGAGGCACTGAAGCTTTCTTT. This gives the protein CASSHGGGGTEAFF.

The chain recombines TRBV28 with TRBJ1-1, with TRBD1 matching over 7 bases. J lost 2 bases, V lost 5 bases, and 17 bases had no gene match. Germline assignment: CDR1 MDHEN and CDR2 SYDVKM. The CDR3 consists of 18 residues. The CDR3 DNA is TGTGCCAGCAGTACAATGGCCCTACAGGGGTCAGTCAACACTGAAGCTTTCTTT. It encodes CASSTMALQGSVNTEAFF.

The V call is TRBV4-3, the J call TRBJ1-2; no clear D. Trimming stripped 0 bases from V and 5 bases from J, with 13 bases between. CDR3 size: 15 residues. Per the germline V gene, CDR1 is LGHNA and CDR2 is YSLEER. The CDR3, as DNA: TGCGCCAGCAGCCAAGAGATTCGCAGGAGTTATGGCTACACCTTC. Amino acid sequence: CASSQEIRRSYGYTF.

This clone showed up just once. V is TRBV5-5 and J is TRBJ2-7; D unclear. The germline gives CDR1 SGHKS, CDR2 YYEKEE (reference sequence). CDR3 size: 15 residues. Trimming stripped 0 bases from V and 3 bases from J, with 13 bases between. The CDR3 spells CASSLATATFYEQYF. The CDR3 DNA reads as TGTGCCAGCAGCTTGGCAACCGCTACCTTCTACGAGCAGTACTTC.

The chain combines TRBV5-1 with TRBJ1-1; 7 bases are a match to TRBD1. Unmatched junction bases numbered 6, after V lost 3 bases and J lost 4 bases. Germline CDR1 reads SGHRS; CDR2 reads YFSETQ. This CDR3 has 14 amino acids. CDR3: CASSWTGRGTEAFF. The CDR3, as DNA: TGCGCCAGCAGCTGGACAGGCCGGGGCACTGAAGCTTTCTTT. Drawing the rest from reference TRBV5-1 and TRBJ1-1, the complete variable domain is KAGVTQTPRYLIKTRGQQVTLSCSPISGHRSVSWYQQTPGQGLQFLFEYFSETQRNKGNFPGRFSGRQFSNSRSEMNVSTLELGDSALYLCASSWTGRGTEAFFGQGTRLTVV.

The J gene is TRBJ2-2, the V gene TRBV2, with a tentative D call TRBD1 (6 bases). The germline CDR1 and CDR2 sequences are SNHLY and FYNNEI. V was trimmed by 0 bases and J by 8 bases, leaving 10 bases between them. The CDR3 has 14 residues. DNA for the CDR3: TGTGCCAGCAGTGAAGCATCCAGGGGTGGGGAGCTGTTTTTT. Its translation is CASSEASRGGELFF.

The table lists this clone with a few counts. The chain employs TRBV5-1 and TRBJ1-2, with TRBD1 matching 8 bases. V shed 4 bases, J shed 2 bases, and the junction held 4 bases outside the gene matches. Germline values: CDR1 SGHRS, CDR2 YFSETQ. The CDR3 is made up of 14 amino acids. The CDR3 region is CASSINRGNYGYTF. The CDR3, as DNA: TGCGCCAGCAGCATAAACAGGGGGAACTATGGCTACACCTTC.

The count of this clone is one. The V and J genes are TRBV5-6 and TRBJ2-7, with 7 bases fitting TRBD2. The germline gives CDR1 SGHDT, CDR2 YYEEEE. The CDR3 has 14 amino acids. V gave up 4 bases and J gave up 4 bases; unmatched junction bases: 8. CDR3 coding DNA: TGTGCCAGCAGCCTTTCCGGGACTAATTACGAGCAGTACGTC. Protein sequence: CASSLSGTNYEQYV.

This CDR3 is CASTLGPEQFF. The DNA for the CDR3 is TGTGCCAGCACCTTGGGACCTGAGCAGTTCTTC. V is TRBV12-3 or TRBV12-4 and J is TRBJ2-1; perhaps D is TRBD1 or TRBD2 (5 bases each). Trimming removed 7 bases at V and 9 bases at J, with 10 bases between. There are 11 residues in the CDR3.

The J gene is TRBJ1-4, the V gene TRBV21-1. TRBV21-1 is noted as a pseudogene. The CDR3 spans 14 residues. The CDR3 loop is CASSIVPTNEKLFF. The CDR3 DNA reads TGTGCCAGCAGCATAGTCCCAACTAATGAAAAACTGTTTTTT.